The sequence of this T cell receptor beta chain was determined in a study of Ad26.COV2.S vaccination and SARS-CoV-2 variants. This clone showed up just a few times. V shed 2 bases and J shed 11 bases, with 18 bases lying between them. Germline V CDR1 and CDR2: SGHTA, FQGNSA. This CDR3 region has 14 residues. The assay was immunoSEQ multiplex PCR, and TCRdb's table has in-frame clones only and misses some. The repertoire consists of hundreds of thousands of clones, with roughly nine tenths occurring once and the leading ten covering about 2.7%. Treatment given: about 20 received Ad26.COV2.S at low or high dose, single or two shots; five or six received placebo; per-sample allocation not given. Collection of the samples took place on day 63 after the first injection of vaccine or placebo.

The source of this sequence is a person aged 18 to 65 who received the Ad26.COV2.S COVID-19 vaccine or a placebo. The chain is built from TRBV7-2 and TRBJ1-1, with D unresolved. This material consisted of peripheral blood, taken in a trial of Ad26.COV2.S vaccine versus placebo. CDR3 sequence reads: CASSLRQSRVAAFF. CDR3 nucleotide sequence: TGTGCCAGCAGCTTACGCCAGAGTAGGGTAGCCGCTTTCTTT.